What follows is one TCR beta chain and its context. It lacks a known antigen. No base quality values were provided; no much bigger clone lies one nucleotide off. These data originate in a study of blood T cell repertoires in COVID-19 (dated by TCRdb to the early 2020s). Background for the entire study: Collaborator samples came from the United States, Italy and Spain and covered acute and convalescent phases of COVID-19. Subjects who had been exposed to COVID-19, were actively infected with it, or had recovered from it provided the deeply sampled blood TCRbeta repertoires that made up the dataset. The repertoires were made available in a free public database intended to serve as a resource for research on the immune response to SARS-CoV-2. Samples were obtained from the ongoing ImmuneRACE study (first 160 participants) and from 1,000 to 1,500 subjects provided by 6 global collaborators. The sample metadata nearly always contained a de-identified subject ID, COVID-19 status, age in years and sex. The prospective study material was composed of cDNA or gDNA derived from T cells, B-cell-depleted T cells, or PBMCs. Where available, HLA class I and class II types were taken from metadata supplied by the sample provider and were not determined by assay-based typing. Broad study findings and their caveats: The amount of clinical and demographic metadata varied by source and participant and was provided uncurated.

The CDR3 runs 15 amino acids, cysteine and phenylalanine included. The DNA shown is the 45-base CDR3, in frame from base 1. Trimming takes 3 bases off V and 5 bases off J; junction bases not matched to a gene: 7. From a lookup of the germline V gene, CDR1 and CDR2 are SGDLS and YYNGEE. TCRbeta CDR3 regions were amplified from genomic DNA by means of the immunoSEQ Assay, a bias-controlled multiplex PCR. As for the original processing: Within the assay, amplification of reference gene primers was used to estimate how many nucleated cells each sample contained. Sequence reads were collapsed and filtered to measure the absolute abundance of every unique TCRbeta CDR3 rearrangement. For each sample, productive Simpson clonality was calculated as the square root of Simpson's diversity index over productive rearrangements. The table was pulled from immuneACCESS by TCRdb, which kept in-frame rearrangements only. Such tables lose some clones; where checked, under half of the loss comes from unresolved V genes, and the rest has no known cause. V and J calls plus clone size are reproduced from that table; the DNA served to infer D and trimming. Within this sample are 150,000 to 160,000 clones, with 70% to 85% of them counted one time only. The top ten clonotypes cover less than 30% of the sample.

Whole blood was collected in K2EDTA tubes by collaborating institutions according to the institutions' own protocols. For TCRbeta analysis, collaborators shipped samples in one of three forms: frozen whole blood, isolated PBMCs, or DNA extracted from either of those sample types. The source of this sequence is a woman aged 55-69 years with acute or convalescent COVID-19. The rearrangement joined TRBV9 to TRBJ1-4; TRBD1 fits 7 bases in the junction. Sequencing input: peripheral blood. Read as DNA, the sequence is TGTGCCAGCAGCGACCGCGGGACAGTGAATGAAAAACTGTTTTTT. It specifies CASSDRGTVNEKLFF.